These 30 T cell receptor beta chains originate from one sample sequenced in a study of T-cell memory formation after mild COVID-19. Via MiXCR, TCRdb re-called the 5' RACE reads, giving one row per CDR3 protein. The repertoire has about 29,000 distinct CDR3 sequences, roughly 12% of them found once; the top ten carry around 15%. The sample comprised PBMCs or a T cell subset sorted from them (not recorded which). These receptors came from an adult woman who had mild COVID-19 (a few samples of this study predate the infection). Cell type and time point are not known.

The J gene is TRBJ2-7, the V gene TRBV18, with D possibly being TRBD1 (6 bases). V was pared by 2 bases and J by 2 bases, with 13 bases between. Germline lookup yields CDR1 KGHSH and CDR2 LQKENI. The CDR3 is 15 residues long. DNA for the CDR3: TGTGCCAGCTCACCAGGCGCAGGGGTGACCTACGAGCAGTACTTC. Amino acids: CASSPGAGVTYEQYF.

There are many counts of this clonotype. The chain combines TRBV5-5 with TRBJ2-7, with no clear D. CDR3 size: 14 residues. Germline V gene data show CDR1 as SGHKS and CDR2 as YYEKEE (reference sequence). Trimming stripped 1 base from V and 2 bases from J, with 10 bases between. CDR3 residues: CASSLTWAPYEQYF. The CDR3 DNA reads as TGTGCCAGCAGCTTGACATGGGCACCCTACGAGCAGTACTTC. Variable domain in full (rest from reference TRBV5-5 and TRBJ2-7): DAGVTQSPTHLIKTRGQQVTLRCSPISGHKSVSWYQQVLGQGPQFIFQYYEKEERGRGNFPDRFSARQFPNYSSELNVNALLLGDSALYLCASSLTWAPYEQYFGPGTRLTVT.

The gene calls are TRBV20-1 and TRBJ2-7; D may be TRBD1 (6 bases). Germline lookup yields CDR1 DFQATT and CDR2 SNEGSKA (reference sequence). The V gene lost 1 base and the J gene lost 5 bases, with 15 bases spanning the gap. This CDR3 is built from 14 residues. The CDR3 DNA is TGCAGTGCTAGAGCGACAGGCCCTCGCGACGAGCAGTACTTC. It specifies CSARATGPRDEQYF.

The rearrangement joins TRBV11-3 to TRBJ1-2, with 10 bases identical to TRBD1. The CDR3 is 16 amino acids. After removal of 4 bases from V and 3 bases from J, the junction contained 8 bases not matched to a gene. Germline-derived CDR1 and CDR2 are SGHNT and YENEEA. The CDR3 is CASSSRGQGSDYGYTF. The CDR3 region has the DNA TGTGCCAGCAGCTCCAGGGGACAGGGGAGCGACTATGGCTACACCTTC.

This clonotype was seen at least ten times. The V and J genes are TRBV5-4 and TRBJ2-5; D perhaps matches TRBD2 (6 bases). Trimming removed 2 bases at V and 1 base at J, with 12 bases between. CDR3 length equals 15 residues. The V gene's germline CDR1 is SGHNT and CDR2 YYREEE (reference sequence). The CDR3 sequence is CASSLGGPSQETQYF. The CDR3 DNA reads as TGTGCCAGCAGCTTAGGAGGGCCGAGCCAAGAGACCCAGTACTTC.

This clonotype was seen repeatedly, ten times or more. V is TRBV5-1 and J is TRBJ2-5, with 7 nucleotides matching TRBD2. There are 14 residues in the CDR3. CDR1 and CDR2 (germline): SGHRS, YFSETQ. V dropped 7 bases and J dropped 2; count of bases not matched to a gene: 8. The CDR3 reads CASGISGSQETQYF. CDR3 in DNA: TGCGCCAGCGGAATTAGCGGGTCACAAGAGACCCAGTACTTC. The whole variable domain, filled in from reference TRBV5-1 and TRBJ2-5, reads KAGVTQTPRYLIKTRGQQVTLSCSPISGHRSVSWYQQTPGQGLQFLFEYFSETQRNKGNFPGRFSGRQFSNSRSEMNVSTLELGDSALYLCASGISGSQETQYFGPGTRLLVL.

The chain employs TRBV11-2 and TRBJ2-1, with D tentatively TRBD2 (5 bases). CDR3 length equals 15 residues. V lost 0 bases and J lost 9, with 15 bases in between. Germline V gene data show CDR1 as SGHAT and CDR2 as FQNNGV. The CDR3 DNA follows: TGTGCCAGCAGCTTAGATATCGGCCGTCGGGGTGAGCAGTTCTTC. Protein sequence: CASSLDIGRRGEQFF.

The sample holds many counts of this clonotype. The rearrangement joins TRBV11-2 to TRBJ2-6; D not certain. With 2 bases removed from V and 1 base from J, the gap between germline ends came to 12 bases. The CDR3 is made up of 17 amino acids. The germline CDR1 and CDR2 sequences are SGHAT and FQNNGV. This CDR3 reads CASSLQLLRSGANVLTF. CDR3 DNA: TGTGCCAGCAGCTTACAATTACTGCGTTCTGGGGCCAACGTCCTGACTTTC.

This clonotype was counted ten times or more. This chain joins TRBV3-1 and TRBJ1-1; D not resolved. Trimming took 5 bases from V and 2 from J, leaving 9 bases between them. Germline lookup yields CDR1 LGHDT and CDR2 YNNKEL (reference sequence). The CDR3 runs 13 residues. The chain's CDR3 is CASSADINTEAFF. For the CDR3, the DNA is TGTGCCAGCAGCGCAGACATTAACACTGAAGCTTTCTTT.

This clonotype has ten or more counts. The chain employs TRBV6-6 and TRBJ1-1, with D unresolved. The CDR3 runs to 12 residues. V dropped 5 bases and J dropped 5 bases, with 9 bases sitting between them. The germline CDR1 and CDR2 sequences are MNHNY and SVGAGI (reference sequence). CDR3: CASSPQRTEAFF. The CDR3 bases are TGTGCCAGCAGTCCCCAAAGGACTGAAGCTTTCTTT.

This clonotype showed up many times. V and J are TRBV7-9 and TRBJ2-2; no clear D. V dropped 9 bases and J dropped 3 bases, with 11 bases sitting between them. Germline CDR1 SEHNR, CDR2 FQNEAQ (reference sequence). The CDR3 is 13 residues long. CDR3 loop: CASPQRDTGELFF. The CDR3 DNA reads as TGTGCCAGTCCCCAAAGAGACACCGGGGAGCTGTTTTTT.

This clonotype occurred many times. V and J are TRBV19 and TRBJ2-4, with D tentatively TRBD1 (6 bases). V was pared by 5 bases and J by 8 bases, with 16 bases between. The CDR3 has 14 amino acids. Germline CDR1 reads LNHDA; CDR2 reads SQIVND (reference sequence). The CDR3: CASSLIQGSDIQYF. In DNA form, the CDR3 reads TGTGCCAGTAGTCTGATACAGGGATCGGACATTCAGTACTTC. Looking up the rest from reference TRBV19 and TRBJ2-4 gives the full variable domain: DGGITQSPKYLFRKEGQNVTLSCEQNLNHDAMYWYRQDPGQGLRLIYYSQIVNDFQKGDIAEGYSVSREKKESFPLTVTSAQKNPTAFYLCASSLIQGSDIQYFGAGTRLSVL.

This chain links TRBV15 with TRBJ1-2; 7 bases are a match to TRBD1. V shed 3 bases, J shed 10 bases, and the junction held 11 bases outside the gene matches. CDR3 size: 14 residues. Germline V lookup: CDR1 LNHNV, CDR2 YYDKDF (reference sequence). The CDR3: CATSSRGQATLYTF. In nucleotides, the CDR3 is TGTGCCACCAGCAGCAGAGGACAGGCCACCCTCTACACCTTC.

This clonotype was seen at least ten times. CDR3 nucleotides: TGTGCCAGCAGCTTATACGGGACAGGGGAGAATGGCTACACCTTC. It translates to CASSLYGTGENGYTF. The J gene is TRBJ1-2, the V gene TRBV7-2; 10 nucleotides match TRBD1. Germline V gives CDR1 SGHTA, CDR2 FQGNSA. J lost 6 bases, V lost 2 bases, and 6 bases had no gene match. This CDR3 is 15 amino acids long.

The V gene is TRBV9, the J gene TRBJ2-5, with D possibly being TRBD1 (6 bases). The V and J ends lost 0 bases and 1 base respectively, with 10 bases between them. The CDR3 is 15 residues long. Germline CDR1 and CDR2: SGDLS and YYNGEE. CDR3 DNA: TGTGCCAGCAGCGTAGGGACAGTCCCCCAAGAGACCCAGTACTTC. Translating gives CASSVGTVPQETQYF. Complete variable domain (other parts from reference TRBV9 and TRBJ2-5): DSGVTQTPKHLITATGQRVTLRCSPRSGDLSVYWYQQSLDQGLQFLIQYYNGEERAKGNILERFSAQQFPDLHSELNLSSLELGDSALYFCASSVGTVPQETQYFGPGTRLLVL.

This clonotype has more than one count but fewer than ten. A read error may explain this, as a much larger clone is one base away. V gene TRBV18 combines with J gene TRBJ2-7, with a possible D match to TRBD1 (5 bases). The CDR3 loop spans 14 amino acids. V was clipped by 3 bases and J by 6 bases, with 15 bases between them. CDR1 and CDR2 from the germline V gene are KGHSH and LQKENI. CDR3: CASSPSPLQGEQYF. The DNA for the CDR3 is TGTGCCAGCTCACCCAGTCCCCTTCAGGGCGAGCAGTACTTC.

This clonotype was detected many times. V and J are TRBV3-1 and TRBJ2-7, with TRBD2 identical over 7 bases. From germline, CDR1 is LGHDT and CDR2 YNNKEL (reference sequence). V dropped 1 base and J dropped 2; count of bases not matched to a gene: 8. CDR3 length equals 16 residues. For the CDR3, the DNA is TGTGCCAGCAGCCAAGGGTTGGCTAGCGGACCCTACGAGCAGTACTTC. Amino acids: CASSQGLASGPYEQYF.

This clonotype was counted many times. This rearrangement joins TRBV12-3 or TRBV12-4 to TRBJ1-5, with D uncertain. The V end was cut by 6 bases, the J end by 5 bases, with 17 bases between. The CDR3 has 15 amino acids. CDR3 amino acids: CASSRAPSNHQPQHF. The DNA of the CDR3 is TGTGCCAGCAGCCGGGCCCCCTCCAACCATCAGCCCCAGCATTTT.

This clonotype has a count of ten or more. The chain has TRBV5-1 and TRBJ2-7; a possible D gene is TRBD1 (6 bases). The CDR3 is 15 amino acids. CDR1 and CDR2 (germline): SGHRS, YFSETQ. V was clipped by 0 bases and J by 5 bases, with 15 bases between them. This chain's CDR3 is CASSLAAGVTHEQYF. The CDR3 DNA reads TGCGCCAGCAGCTTGGCCGCAGGGGTCACTCACGAGCAGTACTTC.

There are many counts of this clonotype. The chain couples TRBV7-3 to TRBJ1-2; TRBD1 matches at 7 bases. J lost 4 bases, V lost 5 bases, and 7 bases had no gene match. In germline, CDR1 is SGHTA, CDR2 FQGTGA. The length of the CDR3 is 14 residues. The CDR3: CASSPQGQRYGYTF. The CDR3 nucleotides read TGTGCCAGCAGCCCGCAGGGACAGCGCTATGGCTACACCTTC.

This clonotype was observed at least ten times. The J gene is TRBJ2-5, the V gene TRBV6-5; 9 nucleotides agree with TRBD1. The CDR3 loop spans 17 amino acids. V shed 6 bases and J 3 bases; nucleotides not matched to a gene: 14. Germline CDR1 MNHEY, CDR2 SVGAGI. In DNA form, the CDR3 reads TGTGCCAGCAGACGAGGGACAGGGAGGTGGTCGAAAGAGACCCAGTACTTC. This codes for CASRRGTGRWSKETQYF.

This clonotype appeared many times. V usage is TRBV29-1 and J usage is TRBJ1-5; D is unresolved. The CDR3 has 16 residues. Germline assignment: CDR1 SQVTM and CDR2 ANQGSEA. The V end was cut by 6 bases, the J end by 2 bases, with 20 bases between. The CDR3 DNA follows: TGCAGCGTGCCCCTTTCGGTCGCAGTGGGCAATCAGCCCCAGCATTTT. Amino acids: CSVPLSVAVGNQPQHF.

The table lists this clonotype with many counts. This sequence joins TRBV4-2 and TRBJ1-5; TRBD1 is a possible D gene (6 bases). This CDR3 comprises 16 residues. The V end was cut by 3 bases, the J end by 3 bases, with 15 bases between. CDR1 is LGHNA, CDR2 YNFKEQ, per germline. CDR3 loop: CASSQLDGGYNQPQHF. CDR3 nucleotide sequence: TGTGCCAGCAGCCAGCTTGACGGGGGCTACAATCAGCCCCAGCATTTT.

This clonotype is medium-sized. J is TRBJ2-1 and V is TRBV20-1, with TRBD2 matching over 8 bases. This CDR3 region has 20 residues. Per the germline V gene, CDR1 is DFQATT and CDR2 is SNEGSKA (reference sequence). V shed 1 base and J 0 bases; nucleotides not matched to a gene: 17. The CDR3 reads CSARGQLMVAGKGSYNEQFF. In DNA, the CDR3 is TGCAGTGCTAGAGGCCAATTGATGGTAGCGGGAAAGGGCTCCTACAATGAGCAGTTCTTC.

This clonotype was observed many times. The V and J genes are TRBV6-2 or TRBV6-3 and TRBJ2-2, with TRBD2 matching 10 bases. Trimming cost V 4 bases and J 5 bases; bases outside gene matches: 10. Germline CDR1 and CDR2: MNHEY and SVGEGT. There are 17 residues in the CDR3. The CDR3 is CASSFSPLAGETGELFF. Written as DNA, the CDR3 is TGTGCCAGCAGTTTCTCCCCCCTAGCGGGAGAAACCGGGGAGCTGTTTTTT.

This clonotype was seen repeatedly, ten times or more. The chain joins TRBV5-1 to TRBJ2-5, with TRBD1 identical over 10 bases. Germline CDR1 reads SGHRS; CDR2 reads YFSETQ. The CDR3 is made up of 16 amino acids. The J segment lost 5 bases and the V segment lost 1 base, leaving 8 bases of the junction unmatched. CDR3 DNA: TGCGCCAGCAGCTTGTTGGGGACAGGGGAAAGGGAGACCCAGTACTTC. Protein sequence: CASSLLGTGERETQYF.

This clonotype was observed many times. The chain combines TRBV4-2 with TRBJ2-7; 11 nucleotides line up with TRBD2. Germline V gene sequence: CDR1 LGHNA, CDR2 YNFKEQ. V shed 1 base, J shed 3 bases, and the junction held 5 bases outside the gene matches. This CDR3 contains 16 residues. The CDR3 loop is CASSQVATSGNYEQYF. CDR3 coding DNA: TGTGCCAGCAGCCAAGTAGCGACTAGCGGGAACTACGAGCAGTACTTC.

This clonotype counts as medium-sized. This chain connects TRBV29-1 to TRBJ2-7, with D tentatively TRBD1 (5 bases). CDR1 is SQVTM, CDR2 ANQGSEA, per germline. V was shortened by 4 bases and J by 3 bases, with 16 bases between the two germline ends. The CDR3 consists of 14 residues. For the CDR3, the DNA is TGCAGCGTTGCGGCGGCAGGGAACCTCTACGAGCAGTACTTC. This encodes CSVAAAGNLYEQYF.

This clonotype was recorded at least ten times. The gene calls are TRBV13 and TRBJ2-1; D is unresolved. CDR1 is PRHDT and CDR2 is FYEKMQ in the germline V gene (reference sequence). Trimming pared 3 bases from V and 3 bases from J, leaving 0 bases between. The CDR3 contains 11 residues. The CDR3 sequence: CASSFYNEQFF. The CDR3 DNA follows: TGTGCCAGCAGCTTCTACAATGAGCAGTTCTTC.

The table lists this clonotype with many counts. This rearrangement joins TRBV30 to TRBJ1-2, with D hard to call. The ends were cut back, 0 bases at V and 8 bases at J, with 16 bases in the middle. The CDR3 contains 14 residues. The germline V gene encodes CDR1 GTSNPN and CDR2 SVGIG (reference sequence). In DNA, the CDR3 is TGTGCCTGGAGTGTAGTGCCCCTCGGTGGCGGCTACACCTTC. This gives the protein CAWSVVPLGGGYTF.